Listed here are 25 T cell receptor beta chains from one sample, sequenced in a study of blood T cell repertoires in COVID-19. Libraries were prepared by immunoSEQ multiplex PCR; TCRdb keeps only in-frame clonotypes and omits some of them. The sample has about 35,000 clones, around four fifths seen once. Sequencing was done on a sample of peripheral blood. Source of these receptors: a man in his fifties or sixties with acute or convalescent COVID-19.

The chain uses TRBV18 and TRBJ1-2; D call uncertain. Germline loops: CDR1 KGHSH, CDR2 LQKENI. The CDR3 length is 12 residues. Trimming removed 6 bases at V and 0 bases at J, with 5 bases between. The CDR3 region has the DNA TGTGCCAGCTCCGCAGCTAACTATGGCTACACCTTC. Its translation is CASSAANYGYTF.

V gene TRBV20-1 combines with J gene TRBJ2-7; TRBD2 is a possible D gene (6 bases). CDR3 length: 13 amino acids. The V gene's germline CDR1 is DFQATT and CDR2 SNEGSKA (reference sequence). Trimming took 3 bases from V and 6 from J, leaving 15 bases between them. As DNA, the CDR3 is TGCAGTGCTAGTTCCAGGGACTTTCTCGAGCAGTACTTC. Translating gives CSASSRDFLEQYF.

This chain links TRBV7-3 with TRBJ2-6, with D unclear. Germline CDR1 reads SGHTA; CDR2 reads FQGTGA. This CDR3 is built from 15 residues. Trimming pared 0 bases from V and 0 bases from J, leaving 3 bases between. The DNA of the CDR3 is TGTGCCAGCAGCTTAACGGCCTCTGGGGCCAACGTCCTGACTTTC. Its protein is CASSLTASGANVLTF.

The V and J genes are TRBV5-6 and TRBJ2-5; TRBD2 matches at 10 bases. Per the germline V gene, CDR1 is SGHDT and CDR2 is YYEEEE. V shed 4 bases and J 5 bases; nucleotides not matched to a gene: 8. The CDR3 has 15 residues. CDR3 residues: CASSPTELAGETQYF. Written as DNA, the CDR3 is TGTGCCAGCAGCCCCACGGAACTAGCGGGGGAGACCCAGTACTTC.

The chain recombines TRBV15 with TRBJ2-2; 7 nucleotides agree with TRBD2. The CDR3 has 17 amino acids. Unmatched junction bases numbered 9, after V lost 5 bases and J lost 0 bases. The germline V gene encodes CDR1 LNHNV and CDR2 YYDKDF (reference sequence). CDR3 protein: CATSFNIAGPNTGELFF. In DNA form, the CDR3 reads TGTGCCACCAGCTTTAATATAGCGGGTCCGAACACCGGGGAGCTGTTTTTT.

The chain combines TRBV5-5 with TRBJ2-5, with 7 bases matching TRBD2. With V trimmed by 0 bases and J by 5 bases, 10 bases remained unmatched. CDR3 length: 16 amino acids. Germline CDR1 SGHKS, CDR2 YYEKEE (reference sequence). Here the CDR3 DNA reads TGTGCCAGCAGCTTGGGGTATCCAGGGAGGGCGGAGACCCAGTACTTC. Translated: CASSLGYPGRAETQYF.

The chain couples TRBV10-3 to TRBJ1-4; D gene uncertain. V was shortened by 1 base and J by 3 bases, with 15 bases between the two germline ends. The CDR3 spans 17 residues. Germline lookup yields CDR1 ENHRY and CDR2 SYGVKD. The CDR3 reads CAISEYPGEGANEKLFF. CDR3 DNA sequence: TGTGCCATCAGTGAGTACCCTGGAGAGGGAGCTAATGAAAAACTGTTTTTT.

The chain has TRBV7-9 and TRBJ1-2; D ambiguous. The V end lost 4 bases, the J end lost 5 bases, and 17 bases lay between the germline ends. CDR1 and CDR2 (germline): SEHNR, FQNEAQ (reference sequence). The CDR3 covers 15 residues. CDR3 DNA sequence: TGTGCCAGCAGCTCGACCCTAAGTGAGGTTTATGGCTACACCTTC. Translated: CASSSTLSEVYGYTF. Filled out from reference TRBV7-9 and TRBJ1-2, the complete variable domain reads DTGVSQNPRHKITKRGQNVTFRCDPISEHNRLYWYRQTLGQGPEFLTYFQNEAQLEKSRLLSDRFSAERPKGSFSTLEIQRTEQGDSAMYLCASSSTLSEVYGYTFGSGTRLTVV.

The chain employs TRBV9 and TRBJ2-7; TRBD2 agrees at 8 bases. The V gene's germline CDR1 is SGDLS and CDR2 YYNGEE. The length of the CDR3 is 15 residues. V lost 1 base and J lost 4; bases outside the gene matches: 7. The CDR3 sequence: CASSVRAGEVYEQYF. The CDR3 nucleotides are TGTGCCAGCAGCGTACGAGCGGGAGAGGTTTACGAGCAGTACTTC. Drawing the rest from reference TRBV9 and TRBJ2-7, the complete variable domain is DSGVTQTPKHLITATGQRVTLRCSPRSGDLSVYWYQQSLDQGLQFLIQYYNGEERAKGNILERFSAQQFPDLHSELNLSSLELGDSALYFCASSVRAGEVYEQYFGPGTRLTVT.

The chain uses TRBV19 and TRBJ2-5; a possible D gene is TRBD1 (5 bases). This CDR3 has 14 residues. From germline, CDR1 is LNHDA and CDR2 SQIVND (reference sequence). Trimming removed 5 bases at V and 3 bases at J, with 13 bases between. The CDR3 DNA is TGTGCCAGTAGTCCCACAGGTACCAAAGAGACCCAGTACTTC. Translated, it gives CASSPTGTKETQYF.

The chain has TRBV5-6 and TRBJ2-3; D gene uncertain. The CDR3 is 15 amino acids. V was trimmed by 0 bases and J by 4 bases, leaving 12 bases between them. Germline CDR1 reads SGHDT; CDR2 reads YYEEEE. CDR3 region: CASSLVAREADTQYF. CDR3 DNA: TGTGCCAGCAGCTTGGTGGCCCGAGAGGCAGATACGCAGTATTTT. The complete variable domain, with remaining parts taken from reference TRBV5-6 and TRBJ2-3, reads DAGVTQSPTHLIKTRGQQVTLRCSPKSGHDTVSWYQQALGQGPQFIFQYYEEEERQRGNFPDRFSGHQFPNYSSELNVNALLLGDSALYLCASSLVAREADTQYFGPGTRLTVL.

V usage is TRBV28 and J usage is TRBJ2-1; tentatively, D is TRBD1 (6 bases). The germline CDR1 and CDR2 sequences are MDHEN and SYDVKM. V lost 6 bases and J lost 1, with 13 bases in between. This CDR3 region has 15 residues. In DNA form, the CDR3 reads TGTGCCAGCAGCCCACAGGGATTGTCCTACAATGAGCAGTTCTTC. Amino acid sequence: CASSPQGLSYNEQFF.

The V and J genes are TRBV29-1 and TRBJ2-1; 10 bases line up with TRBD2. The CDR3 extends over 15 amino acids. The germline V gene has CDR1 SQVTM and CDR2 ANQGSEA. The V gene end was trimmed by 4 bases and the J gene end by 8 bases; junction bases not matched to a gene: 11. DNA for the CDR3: TGCAGCGTTGGAGGACGGGAGCGGGGGGGCGATGAGCAGTTCTTC. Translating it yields CSVGGRERGGDEQFF.

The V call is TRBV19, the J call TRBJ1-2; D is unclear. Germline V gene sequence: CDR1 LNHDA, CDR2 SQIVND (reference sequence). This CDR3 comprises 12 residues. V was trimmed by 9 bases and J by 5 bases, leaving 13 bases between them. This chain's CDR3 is CASLAGKYGYTF. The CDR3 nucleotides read TGTGCCAGCCTTGCGGGGAAATATGGCTACACCTTC. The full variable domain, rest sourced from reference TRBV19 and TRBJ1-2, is DGGITQSPKYLFRKEGQNVTLSCEQNLNHDAMYWYRQDPGQGLRLIYYSQIVNDFQKGDIAEGYSVSREKKESFPLTVTSAQKNPTAFYLCASLAGKYGYTFGSGTRLTVV.

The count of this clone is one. The CDR3 region has the DNA TGTGCCAGCAGCCGGGCTCTGGGTAGCGGGAGCACAGATACGCAGTATTTT. Protein: CASSRALGSGSTDTQYF. The rearrangement uses TRBV7-3 and TRBJ2-3, with 7 nucleotides matching TRBD2. J gave up 0 bases and V 5 bases, and 11 bases lay outside the gene matches. There are 17 residues in the CDR3. Germline CDR1 is SGHTA and CDR2 is FQGTGA.

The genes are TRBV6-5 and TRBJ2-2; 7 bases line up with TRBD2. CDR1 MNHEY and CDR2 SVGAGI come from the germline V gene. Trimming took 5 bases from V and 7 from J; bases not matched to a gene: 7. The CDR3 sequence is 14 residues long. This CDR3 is CASSHGEGDGELFF. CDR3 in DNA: TGTGCCAGCAGTCACGGGGAGGGCGACGGGGAGCTGTTTTTT.

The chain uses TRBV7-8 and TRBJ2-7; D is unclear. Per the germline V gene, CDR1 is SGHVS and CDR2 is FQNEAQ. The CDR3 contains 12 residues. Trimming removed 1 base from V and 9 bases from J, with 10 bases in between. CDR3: CASSLDSPVQYF. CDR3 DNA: TGTGCCAGCAGCTTAGACAGTCCCGTGCAGTACTTC. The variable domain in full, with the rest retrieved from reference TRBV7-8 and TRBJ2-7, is GAGVSQSPRYKVAKRGQDVALRCDPISGHVSLFWYQQALGQGPEFLTYFQNEAQLDKSGLPSDRFFAERPEGSVSTLKIQRTQQEDSAVYLCASSLDSPVQYFGPGTRLTVT.

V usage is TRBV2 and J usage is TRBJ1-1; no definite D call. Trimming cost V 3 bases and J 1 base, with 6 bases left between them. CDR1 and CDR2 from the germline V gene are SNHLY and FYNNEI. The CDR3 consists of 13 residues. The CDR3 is CASSEEANTEAFF. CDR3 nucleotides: TGTGCCAGCAGTGAGGAGGCGAACACTGAAGCTTTCTTT.

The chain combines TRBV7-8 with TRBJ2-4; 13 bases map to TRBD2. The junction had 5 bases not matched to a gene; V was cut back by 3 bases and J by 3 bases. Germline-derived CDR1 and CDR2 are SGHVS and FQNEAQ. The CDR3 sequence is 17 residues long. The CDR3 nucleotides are TGTGCCAGCAGCTTGGGACTAGCGGGGAGGGACAAAAACATTCAGTACTTC. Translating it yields CASSLGLAGRDKNIQYF.

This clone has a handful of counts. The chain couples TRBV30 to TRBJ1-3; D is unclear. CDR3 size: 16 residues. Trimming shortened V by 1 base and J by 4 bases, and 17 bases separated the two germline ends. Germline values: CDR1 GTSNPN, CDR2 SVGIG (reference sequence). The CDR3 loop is CAWSGGGSFGGNTIYF. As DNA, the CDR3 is TGTGCCTGGAGTGGAGGAGGCAGCTTTGGGGGAAACACCATATATTTT. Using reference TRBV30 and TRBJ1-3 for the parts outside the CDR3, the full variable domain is SQTIHQWPATLVQPVGSPLSLECTVEGTSNPNLYWYRQAAGRGLQLLFYSVGIGQISSEVPQNLSASRPQDRQFILSSKKLLLSDSGFYLCAWSGGGSFGGNTIYFGEGSWLTVV.

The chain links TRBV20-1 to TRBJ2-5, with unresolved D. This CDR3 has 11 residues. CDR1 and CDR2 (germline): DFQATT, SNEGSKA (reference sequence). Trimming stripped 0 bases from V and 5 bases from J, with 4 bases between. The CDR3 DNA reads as TGCAGTGCTAGAGATCAGGAGACCCAGTACTTC. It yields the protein CSARDQETQYF.

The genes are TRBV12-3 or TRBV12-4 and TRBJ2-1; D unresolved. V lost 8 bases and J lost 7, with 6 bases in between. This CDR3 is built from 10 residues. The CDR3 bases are TGTGCCAGCGGGCTGAATGAGCAGTTCTTC. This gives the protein CASGLNEQFF.

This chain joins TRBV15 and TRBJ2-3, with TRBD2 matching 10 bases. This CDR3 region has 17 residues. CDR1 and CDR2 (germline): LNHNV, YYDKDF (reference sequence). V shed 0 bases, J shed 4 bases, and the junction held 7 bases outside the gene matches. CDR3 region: CATSREASGRGADTQYF. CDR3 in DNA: TGTGCCACCAGCAGAGAGGCTAGCGGGAGAGGGGCAGATACGCAGTATTTT. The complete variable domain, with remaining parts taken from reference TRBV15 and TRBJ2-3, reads DAMVIQNPRYQVTQFGKPVTLSCSQTLNHNVMYWYQQKSSQAPKLLFHYYDKDFNNEADTPDNFQSRRPNTSFCFLDIRSPGLGDTAMYLCATSREASGRGADTQYFGPGTRLTVL.

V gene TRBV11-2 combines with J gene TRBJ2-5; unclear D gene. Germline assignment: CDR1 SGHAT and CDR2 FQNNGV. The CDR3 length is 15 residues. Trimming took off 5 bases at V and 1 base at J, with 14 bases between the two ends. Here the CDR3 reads CASSPAWAPQETQYF. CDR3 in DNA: TGTGCCAGCAGCCCCGCCTGGGCGCCCCAAGAGACCCAGTACTTC.

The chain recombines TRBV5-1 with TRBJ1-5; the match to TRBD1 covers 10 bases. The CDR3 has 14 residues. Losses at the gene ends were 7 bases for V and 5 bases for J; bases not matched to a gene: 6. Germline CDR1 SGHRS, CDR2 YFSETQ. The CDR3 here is CASGRTGGYQPQHF. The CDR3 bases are TGCGCCAGCGGCCGGACAGGGGGTTATCAGCCCCAGCATTTT.